Listed here are 30 T cell receptor beta chains from one sample, sequenced in a study of T cell changes during pregnancy in multiple sclerosis. Produced via immunoSEQ multiplex PCR; TCRdb's table is partial and in-frame only. The sample holds 100,000 or so clones; 75% to 95% are singletons and the top ten take over 2.5%. The sequencing used peripheral blood, collected in the second trimester of pregnancy. The receptor set was obtained from a female donor with multiple sclerosis, enrolled in a pregnancy study.

This chain uses TRBV19 with TRBJ2-1, with TRBD2 matching 13 bases. V lost 1 base, J lost 6 bases, and 0 bases stayed unmatched. This CDR3 has 15 residues. Germline V CDR1 and CDR2: LNHDA, SQIVND (reference sequence). The CDR3 DNA is TGTGCCAGTAGTATAGGGACTAGCGGGAGCAATGAGCAGTTCTTC. Protein: CASSIGTSGSNEQFF.

V gene TRBV6-5 combines with J gene TRBJ1-1; D possibly corresponds to TRBD1 (6 bases). Germline V gives CDR1 MNHEY, CDR2 SVGAGI. V lost 2 bases to trimming and J lost 1 base, with 8 bases between them. The CDR3 sequence is 14 residues long. The chain's CDR3 is CASSYQGTNTEAFF. The CDR3 region has the DNA TGTGCCAGCAGTTACCAGGGGACGAACACTGAAGCTTTCTTT.

The chain recombines TRBV6-5 with TRBJ1-1; TRBD1 is a possible D gene (5 bases). V dropped 8 bases and J dropped 8 bases, with 12 bases sitting between them. The CDR3 consists of 11 residues. Germline V gene data show CDR1 as MNHEY and CDR2 as SVGAGI. The CDR3 reads CASGARTEAFF. CDR3 in DNA: TGTGCCAGCGGGGCACGTACAGAAGCTTTCTTT.

A single count supports this clone. V and J are TRBV6-5 and TRBJ1-4, with TRBD1 matching over 7 bases. Germline CDR1 is MNHEY and CDR2 is SVGAGI. V was clipped by 5 bases and J by 2 bases; unmatched bases: 5. This CDR3 has 15 amino acids. CDR3 sequence (DNA): TGTGCCAGCAGTCGACAGGGAATGACTAATGAAAAACTGTTTTTT. It encodes CASSRQGMTNEKLFF.

V and J are TRBV7-8 and TRBJ2-3; possibly TRBD1 for D (7 bases). Germline lookup yields CDR1 SGHVS and CDR2 FQNEAQ. V lost 1 base to trimming and J lost 3 bases, with 11 bases between them. The CDR3 runs 15 residues. CDR3 bases: TGTGCCAGCAGCTTAGAGGCAGGGGGGACAGATACGCAGTATTTT. Its translation is CASSLEAGGTDTQYF.

The rearrangement uses TRBV7-9 and TRBJ2-7; 7 bases line up with TRBD1. Germline V gives CDR1 SEHNR, CDR2 FQNEAQ (reference sequence). The CDR3 sequence is 15 residues long. V was pared by 6 bases and J by 4 bases, with 12 bases of the junction left unmatched. The CDR3 region is CASSITGASLYEQYF. The DNA of the CDR3 is TGTGCCAGCAGTATTACAGGGGCCTCCCTTTACGAGCAGTACTTC.

This chain uses TRBV5-1 with TRBJ1-2; D might be TRBD1 (6 bases). V lost 2 bases to trimming and J lost 8 bases, with 10 bases between them. In germline, CDR1 is SGHRS, CDR2 YFSETQ. The CDR3 length is 12 residues. The CDR3 coding sequence is TGCGCCAGCAGCTTCGACAGGTCGGGCTACACCTTC. It yields the protein CASSFDRSGYTF.

The rearrangement links TRBV19 to TRBJ2-1; tentatively, D is TRBD2 (5 bases). The CDR3 length is 14 residues. The V and J ends lost 9 bases and 1 base respectively, with 13 bases between them. Germline V lookup: CDR1 LNHDA, CDR2 SQIVND (reference sequence). CDR3 nucleotide sequence: TGTGCCAGCTCCATAGCGAGGTCCTACAATGAGCAGTTCTTC. Its translation: CASSIARSYNEQFF.

The genes are TRBV19 and TRBJ2-1; TRBD2 might be the D (5 bases). Germline loops: CDR1 LNHDA, CDR2 SQIVND (reference sequence). This CDR3 has 11 amino acids. The V and J ends lost 4 bases and 8 bases respectively, with 6 bases between them. The CDR3 DNA is TGTGCCAGTAGTAGGGGAGATGAGCAGTTCTTC. Translation gives CASSRGDEQFF. The full variable domain, rest sourced from reference TRBV19 and TRBJ2-1, is DGGITQSPKYLFRKEGQNVTLSCEQNLNHDAMYWYRQDPGQGLRLIYYSQIVNDFQKGDIAEGYSVSREKKESFPLTVTSAQKNPTAFYLCASSRGDEQFFGPGTRLTVL.

The V gene is TRBV7-8, the J gene TRBJ2-3; perhaps TRBD2 as D (7 bases). From germline, CDR1 is SGHVS and CDR2 FQNEAQ. Trimming stripped 2 bases from V and 1 base from J, with 19 bases between. The CDR3 is 18 amino acids. CDR3 residues: CASSLRRGPVYGTDTQYF. The CDR3, as DNA: TGTGCCAGCAGCTTAAGGCGGGGGCCGGTATACGGCACAGATACGCAGTATTTT.

The chain couples TRBV7-9 to TRBJ2-7, with 7 bases fitting TRBD1. J gave up 6 bases and V 8 bases, and 16 bases lay outside the gene matches. Per the germline V gene, CDR1 is SEHNR and CDR2 is FQNEAQ (reference sequence). The CDR3 is 15 residues long. In nucleotides, the CDR3 is TGTGCCAGCGAACAACCCGGGACAGTGGATACCGAGCAGTACTTC. Amino acid sequence: CASEQPGTVDTEQYF.

The J gene is TRBJ1-5, the V gene TRBV7-9; tentative D call: TRBD1 (6 bases). Trimming left V 4 bases short and J 4 bases short, with 8 bases between. Germline V lookup: CDR1 SEHNR, CDR2 FQNEAQ (reference sequence). The CDR3 contains 13 residues. CDR3 DNA sequence: TGTGCCAGCAGCTGGGGGCCTAATCAGCCCCAGCATTTT. Its translation is CASSWGPNQPQHF.

The V call is TRBV19, the J call TRBJ1-4; weak D call: TRBD1 (5 bases). The germline V gene encodes CDR1 LNHDA and CDR2 SQIVND (reference sequence). This CDR3 is 16 amino acids long. Deletions cut 1 base from V and 7 bases from J, with 16 bases between. Here the CDR3 reads CASSIVSAGRGEKLFF. In nucleotides, the CDR3 is TGTGCCAGTAGTATAGTTTCGGCCGGAAGGGGTGAAAAACTGTTTTTT.

The V call is TRBV9, the J call TRBJ2-1; the match to TRBD2 covers 10 bases. Germline loops: CDR1 SGDLS, CDR2 YYNGEE. The length of the CDR3 is 14 residues. V trimming: 5 bases; J trimming: 6 bases; junction bases outside the gene matches: 5. CDR3 protein: CASSTLAGANEQFF. CDR3 sequence (DNA): TGTGCCAGCAGTACCCTAGCGGGAGCCAATGAGCAGTTCTTC. The full variable domain, with the rest looked up from reference TRBV9 and TRBJ2-1, is DSGVTQTPKHLITATGQRVTLRCSPRSGDLSVYWYQQSLDQGLQFLIQYYNGEERAKGNILERFSAQQFPDLHSELNLSSLELGDSALYFCASSTLAGANEQFFGPGTRLTVL.

V gene TRBV15 combines with J gene TRBJ1-1, with D perhaps TRBD1 (5 bases). V lost 6 bases to trimming and J lost 2 bases, with 16 bases between them. The CDR3 is 15 amino acids. From germline, CDR1 is LNHNV and CDR2 YYDKDF (reference sequence). CDR3 DNA: TGTGCCACCAGGGGTAAGAGCGGGGGAAACACTGAAGCTTTCTTT. Protein: CATRGKSGGNTEAFF.

CDR3 nucleotides: TGTGCTAGTGGTTTGGTACTCCCTAGAGCGGGAGGGCCCATGACCTACAATGAGCAGTTCTTC. This gives the protein CASGLVLPRAGGPMTYNEQFF. The rearrangement joins TRBV12-5 to TRBJ2-1; 10 nucleotides line up with TRBD2. The trim removed 0 bases at V and 2 bases at J, leaving 16 bases unmatched. Germline CDR1 is LGHNT and CDR2 is FRNRAP. The CDR3 runs 21 residues.

J is TRBJ2-3 and V is TRBV5-1, with a tentative D call TRBD2 (7 bases). This CDR3 is built from 13 residues. The germline V gene encodes CDR1 SGHRS and CDR2 YFSETQ. V was clipped by 5 bases and J by 2 bases, with 9 bases between them. CDR3 amino acids: CASRRGPTDTQYF. The CDR3 DNA sequence: TGCGCCAGCAGGCGGGGGCCCACAGATACGCAGTATTTT. Looking up the rest from reference TRBV5-1 and TRBJ2-3 gives the full variable domain: KAGVTQTPRYLIKTRGQQVTLSCSPISGHRSVSWYQQTPGQGLQFLFEYFSETQRNKGNFPGRFSGRQFSNSRSEMNVSTLELGDSALYLCASRRGPTDTQYFGPGTRLTVL.

This clone was seen only a few times. This chain links TRBV4-3 with TRBJ2-3, with D possibly being TRBD1 (5 bases). This CDR3 has 15 amino acids. CDR1 is LGHNA and CDR2 is YSLEER in the germline V gene. Trimming stripped 1 base from V and 2 bases from J, with 10 bases between. The CDR3, as DNA: TGCGCCAGCAGCCAAGGGGGCAGTGCCACAGATACGCAGTATTTT. Translated: CASSQGGSATDTQYF.

This sequence joins TRBV7-2 and TRBJ2-5, with TRBD2 matching 12 bases. Trimming removed 1 base from V and 7 bases from J; junction bases left unmatched: 1. This CDR3 contains 14 residues. Germline V gene data show CDR1 as SGHTA and CDR2 as FQGNSA. The CDR3 reads CASSLELAGGTQYF. DNA for the CDR3: TGTGCCAGCAGCTTAGAACTAGCGGGAGGGACCCAGTACTTC.

V and J are TRBV5-1 and TRBJ2-7, with 10 bases matching TRBD2. V lost 4 bases to trimming and J lost 2 bases; unmatched junction nucleotides: 6. Germline loops: CDR1 SGHRS, CDR2 YFSETQ. This CDR3 contains 15 residues. The CDR3 is CASSRLAGQTYEQYF. DNA for the CDR3: TGCGCCAGCAGCCGACTAGCGGGTCAAACCTACGAGCAGTACTTC.

The chain recombines TRBV19 with TRBJ2-1; TRBD2 matches 13 bases. This CDR3 spans 15 amino acids. Germline CDR1 is LNHDA and CDR2 is SQIVND (reference sequence). V lost 7 bases, J lost 9 bases, and 9 bases stayed unmatched. CDR3 DNA sequence: TGTGCCAGTACCACAGGACTAGCGGGAGTAGGTGAGCAGTTCTTC. This sequence encodes CASTTGLAGVGEQFF.

The rearrangement joins TRBV28 to TRBJ1-2; 7 bases are shared with TRBD1. Trimming cost V 7 bases and J 4 bases; bases outside gene matches: 3. Per the germline V gene, CDR1 is MDHEN and CDR2 is SYDVKM. This CDR3 is built from 12 residues. CDR3 region: CASIGQVYGYTF. In DNA form, the CDR3 reads TGTGCCAGCATCGGACAGGTCTATGGCTACACCTTC.

This clone was observed a single time. CDR3 nucleotides: TGTGCCAGCAGCTTTAGAGGGACAGGGACCTACGAGCAGTACTTC. Protein product: CASSFRGTGTYEQYF. V and J are TRBV5-6 and TRBJ2-7; 9 bases line up with TRBD1. V was clipped by 2 bases and J by 2 bases; unmatched bases: 5. In germline, CDR1 is SGHDT, CDR2 YYEEEE. The CDR3 is 15 amino acids.

V gene TRBV11-2 combines with J gene TRBJ1-3; D is unresolved. Germline assignment: CDR1 SGHAT and CDR2 FQNNGV. The V gene lost 0 bases and the J gene lost 2 bases, with 8 bases spanning the gap. The CDR3 consists of 15 residues. CDR3 in DNA: TGTGCCAGCAGCTTAGAACGGTATCCTGGAAACACCATATATTTT. This translates into CASSLERYPGNTIYF.

The rearrangement links TRBV5-1 to TRBJ2-3; TRBD2 aligns across 16 bases. The germline CDR1 and CDR2 sequences are SGHRS and YFSETQ. This CDR3 comprises 18 residues. V trimming: 3 bases; J trimming: 5 bases; junction bases outside the gene matches: 9. CDR3 loop: CASSSGTSGRAVEDTQYF. The CDR3 DNA reads TGCGCCAGCAGCTCCGGGACTAGCGGGAGGGCCGTAGAAGATACGCAGTATTTT.

The chain joins TRBV5-1 to TRBJ2-3; D gene uncertain. The germline gives CDR1 SGHRS, CDR2 YFSETQ. The CDR3 spans 14 residues. V was shortened by 0 bases and J by 3 bases, with 8 bases between the two germline ends. CDR3 amino acids: CASSLGHKTDTQYF. The DNA of the CDR3 is TGCGCCAGCAGCTTGGGACATAAGACAGATACGCAGTATTTT. Variable domain in full (rest from reference TRBV5-1 and TRBJ2-3): KAGVTQTPRYLIKTRGQQVTLSCSPISGHRSVSWYQQTPGQGLQFLFEYFSETQRNKGNFPGRFSGRQFSNSRSEMNVSTLELGDSALYLCASSLGHKTDTQYFGPGTRLTVL.

CDR3 DNA: TGTGCCAGCAGCTTGAGGCAGGTTAACAATGAGCAGTTCTTC. Its translation is CASSLRQVNNEQFF. V usage is TRBV5-4 and J usage is TRBJ2-1; D is undetermined. Trimming took off 1 base at V and 5 bases at J, with 10 bases between the two ends. CDR3 length: 14 amino acids. Germline-derived CDR1 and CDR2 are SGHNT and YYREEE (reference sequence).

The chain employs TRBV7-3 and TRBJ2-1; 10 bases align to TRBD2. The V segment lost 5 bases and the J segment 4 bases; nucleotides outside the gene matches: 5. Germline CDR1 reads SGHTA; CDR2 reads FQGTGA. This CDR3 spans 15 amino acids. DNA for the CDR3: TGTGCCAGCAGCGCCGGACTAGCGGTATACAATGAGCAGTTCTTC. Its protein is CASSAGLAVYNEQFF.

This chain connects TRBV13 to TRBJ2-7; tentative D call: TRBD1 (6 bases). The CDR3 runs to 18 residues. Germline CDR1 PRHDT, CDR2 FYEKMQ (reference sequence). Trimming removed 5 bases from V and 6 bases from J, with 29 bases in between. The CDR3 sequence: CASSHRVSISRRVGEQYF. CDR3 DNA sequence: TGTGCCAGCAGCCACAGGGTCTCGATCTCGAGGCGTGTAGGCGAGCAGTACTTC. Combining the CDR3 with reference TRBV13 and TRBJ2-7 gives the whole variable domain AAGVIQSPRHLIKEKRETATLKCYPIPRHDTVYWYQQGPGQDPQFLISFYEKMQSDKGSIPDRFSAQQFSDYHSELNMSSLELGDSALYFCASSHRVSISRRVGEQYFGPGTRLTVT.

The rearrangement uses TRBV15 and TRBJ1-4, with 8 bases aligning to TRBD1. Trimming took 4 bases from V and 2 from J; bases not matched to a gene: 3. CDR1 LNHNV and CDR2 YYDKDF come from the germline V gene (reference sequence). The CDR3 has 15 amino acids. The CDR3 region has the DNA TGTGCCACCAGCACGCGGACAGGGACTAATGAAAAACTGTTTTTT. Residues: CATSTRTGTNEKLFF. Full variable domain (outside the CDR3, taken from reference TRBV15 and TRBJ1-4): DAMVIQNPRYQVTQFGKPVTLSCSQTLNHNVMYWYQQKSSQAPKLLFHYYDKDFNNEADTPDNFQSRRPNTSFCFLDIRSPGLGDTAMYLCATSTRTGTNEKLFFGSGTQLSVL.